These T cell receptor beta chains were read from a single sample in a study of Ad26.COV2.S vaccination and SARS-CoV-2 variants. TCRdb keeps only in-frame clones here, not all; method: immunoSEQ multiplex PCR. Here the sample spans about 350,000 clones, 92% being singletons. This material consisted of peripheral blood, taken after recovery from COVID-19. These receptors came from a human donor who had recovered from COVID-19. Both conserved end residues are part of each CDR3. The D gene is left open where the match is weak. Only some rows state a clone size, as once, few, many or a class for expanded clones.

>TRBV7-9|-|TRBJ1-1|-|12
CASSSGSHEAFF
TGTGCCAGCAGCTCGGGGTCTCATGAAGCTTTCTTT
>TRBV18|TRBD1|TRBJ2-3|-|15
CASSLTGTGTDTQYF
TGTGCCAGCTCACTTACCGGGACAGGCACAGATACGCAGTATTTT
>TRBV7-9|-|TRBJ2-5|-|11
CASSLVETQYF
TGTGCCAGCAGCTTAGTGGAGACCCAGTACTTC
>TRBV10-1|TRBD1|TRBJ2-2|-|15
CASSDEQGVTGELFF
TGCGCCAGCAGTGACGAACAGGGGGTGACCGGGGAGCTGTTTTTT
>TRBV2|-|TRBJ1-2|-|13
CASSLQVNYGYTF
TGTGCCAGCAGTTTACAGGTTAACTATGGCTACACCTTC
>TRBV9|TRBD1|TRBJ1-6|-|15
CASSPSGTGGTPLHF
TGTGCCAGCAGCCCATCTGGGACAGGGGGCACACCCCTCCACTTT
>TRBV6-2/TRBV6-3|TRBD2|TRBJ2-3|-|15
CASSQAGTSTDTQYF
TGTGCCAGCAGTCAAGCGGGGACTAGCACAGATACGCAGTATTTT
>TRBV9|TRBD1|TRBJ1-1|-|15
CASSASGTGDTEAFF
TGTGCCAGCAGCGCCTCCGGGACAGGGGACACTGAAGCTTTCTTT
>TRBV19|-|TRBJ2-3|-|12
CASSPHTDTQYF
TGTGCCAGTAGTCCTCACACAGATACGCAGTATTTT
>TRBV2|-|TRBJ2-5|once|14
CASSDGGAQETQYF
TGTGCCAGCAGTGATGGGGGGGCCCAAGAGACCCAGTACTTC
>TRBV6-6|-|TRBJ2-3|-|14
CASSRDGSTDTQYF
TGTGCCAGCAGCCGGGACGGGAGCACAGATACGCAGTATTTT
>TRBV2|TRBD2|TRBJ2-2|-|14
CASRLAVNTGELFF
TGTGCCAGCAGACTAGCGGTGAACACCGGGGAGCTGTTTTTT
>TRBV6-6|TRBD2|TRBJ2-1|-|16
CASRVPGDYANNEQFF
TGTGCCAGCAGGGTCCCGGGGGACTATGCCAACAATGAGCAGTTCTTC